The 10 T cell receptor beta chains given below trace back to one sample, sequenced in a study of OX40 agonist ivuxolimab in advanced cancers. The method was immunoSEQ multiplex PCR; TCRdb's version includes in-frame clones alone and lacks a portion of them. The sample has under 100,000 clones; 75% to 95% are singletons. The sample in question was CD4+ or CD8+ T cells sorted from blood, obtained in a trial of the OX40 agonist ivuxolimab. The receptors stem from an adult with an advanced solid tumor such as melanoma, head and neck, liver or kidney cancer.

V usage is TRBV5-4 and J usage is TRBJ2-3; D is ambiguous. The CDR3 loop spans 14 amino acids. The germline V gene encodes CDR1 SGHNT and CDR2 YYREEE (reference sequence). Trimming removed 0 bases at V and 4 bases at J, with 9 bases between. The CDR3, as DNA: TGTGCCAGCAGCTTGGAACGCGGCCCAGATACGCAGTATTTT. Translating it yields CASSLERGPDTQYF. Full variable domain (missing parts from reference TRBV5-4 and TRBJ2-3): ETGVTQSPTHLIKTRGQQVTLRCSSQSGHNTVSWYQQALGQGPQFIFQYYREEENGRGNFPPRFSGLQFPNYSSELNVNALELDDSALYLCASSLERGPDTQYFGPGTRLTVL.

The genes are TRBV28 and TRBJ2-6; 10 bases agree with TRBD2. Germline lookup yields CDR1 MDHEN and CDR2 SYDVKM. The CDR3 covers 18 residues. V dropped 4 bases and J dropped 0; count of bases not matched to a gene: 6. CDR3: CASSSQAGGGSGANVLTF. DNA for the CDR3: TGTGCCAGCAGTTCACAAGCGGGAGGGGGCTCTGGGGCCAACGTCCTGACTTTC.

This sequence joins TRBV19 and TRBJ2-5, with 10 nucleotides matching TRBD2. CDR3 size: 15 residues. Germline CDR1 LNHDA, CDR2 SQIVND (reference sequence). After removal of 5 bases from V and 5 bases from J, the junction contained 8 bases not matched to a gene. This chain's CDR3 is CASSVLAGVVETQYF. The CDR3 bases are TGTGCCAGTAGTGTTCTAGCGGGAGTAGTGGAGACCCAGTACTTC.

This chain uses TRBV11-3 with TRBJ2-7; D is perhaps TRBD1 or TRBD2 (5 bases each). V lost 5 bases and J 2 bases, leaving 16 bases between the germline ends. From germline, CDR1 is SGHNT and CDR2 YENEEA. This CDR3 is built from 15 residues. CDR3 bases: TGTGCCAGCAGCCCCACCCGGGGCCCCACCTACGAGCAGTACTTC. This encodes CASSPTRGPTYEQYF. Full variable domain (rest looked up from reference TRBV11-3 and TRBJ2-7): EAGVVQSPRYKIIEKKQPVAFWCNPISGHNTLYWYLQNLGQGPELLIRYENEEAVDDSQLPKDRFSAERLKGVDSTLKIQPAELGDSAVYLCASSPTRGPTYEQYFGPGTRLTVT.

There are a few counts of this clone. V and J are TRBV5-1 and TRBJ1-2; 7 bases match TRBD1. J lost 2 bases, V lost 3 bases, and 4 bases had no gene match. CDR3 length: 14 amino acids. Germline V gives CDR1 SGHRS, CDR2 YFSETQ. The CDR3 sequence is CASSSGQENYGYTF. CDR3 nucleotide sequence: TGCGCCAGCAGCTCCGGACAGGAAAACTATGGCTACACCTTC.

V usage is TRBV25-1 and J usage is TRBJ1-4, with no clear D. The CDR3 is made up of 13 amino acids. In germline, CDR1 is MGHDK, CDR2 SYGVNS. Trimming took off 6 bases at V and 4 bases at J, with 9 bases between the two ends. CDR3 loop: CASSKHDNEKLFF. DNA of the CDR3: TGTGCCAGCAGCAAGCATGATAATGAAAAACTGTTTTTT.

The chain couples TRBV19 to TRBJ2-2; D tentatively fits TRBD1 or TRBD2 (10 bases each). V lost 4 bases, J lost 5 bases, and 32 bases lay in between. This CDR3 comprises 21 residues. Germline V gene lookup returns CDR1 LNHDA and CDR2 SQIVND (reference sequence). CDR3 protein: CASSTGTGAFTSGEPTGELFF. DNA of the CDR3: TGTGCCAGTAGTACTGGGACAGGGGCTTTCACTAGCGGGGAACCGACCGGGGAGCTGTTTTTT.

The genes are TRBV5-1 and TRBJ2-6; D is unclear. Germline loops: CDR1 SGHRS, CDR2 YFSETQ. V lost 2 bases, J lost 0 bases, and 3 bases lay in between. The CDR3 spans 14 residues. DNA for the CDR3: TGCGCCAGCAGCTTAGGCTCTGGGGCCAACGTCCTGACTTTC. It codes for CASSLGSGANVLTF. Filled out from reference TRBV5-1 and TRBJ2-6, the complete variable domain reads KAGVTQTPRYLIKTRGQQVTLSCSPISGHRSVSWYQQTPGQGLQFLFEYFSETQRNKGNFPGRFSGRQFSNSRSEMNVSTLELGDSALYLCASSLGSGANVLTFGAGSRLTVL.

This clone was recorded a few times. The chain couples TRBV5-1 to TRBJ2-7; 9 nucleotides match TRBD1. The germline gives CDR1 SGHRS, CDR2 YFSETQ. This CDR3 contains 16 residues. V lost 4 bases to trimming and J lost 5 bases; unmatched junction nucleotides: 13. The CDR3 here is CASSITGTGILHEQYF. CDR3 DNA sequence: TGCGCCAGCAGCATAACCGGGACAGGGATTCTACACGAGCAGTACTTC.

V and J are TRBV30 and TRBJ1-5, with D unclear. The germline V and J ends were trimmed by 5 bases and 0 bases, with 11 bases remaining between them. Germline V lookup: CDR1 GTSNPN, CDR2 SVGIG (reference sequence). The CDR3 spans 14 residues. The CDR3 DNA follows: TGTGCCTGGGGACGTGATAATAGCAATCAGCCCCAGCATTTT. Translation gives CAWGRDNSNQPQHF.